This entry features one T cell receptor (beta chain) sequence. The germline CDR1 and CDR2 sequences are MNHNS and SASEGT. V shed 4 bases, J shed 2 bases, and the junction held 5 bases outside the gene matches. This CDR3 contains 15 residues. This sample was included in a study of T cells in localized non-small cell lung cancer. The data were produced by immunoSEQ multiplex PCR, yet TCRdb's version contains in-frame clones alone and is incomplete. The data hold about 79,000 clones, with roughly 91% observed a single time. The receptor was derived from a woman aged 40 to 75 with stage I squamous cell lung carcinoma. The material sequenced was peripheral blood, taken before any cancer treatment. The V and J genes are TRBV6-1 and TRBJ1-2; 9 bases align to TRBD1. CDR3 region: CASSATTGGNYGYTF. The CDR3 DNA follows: TGTGCCAGCAGTGCTACGACAGGGGGAAACTATGGCTACACCTTC.